This T cell receptor (beta chain) stems from a study of blood T cell repertoires in COVID-19. The wider study: The origin of the acute and convalescent COVID-19 samples was the United States, Italy and Spain. T cells, B-cell-depleted T cells, or PBMCs provided the cDNA or gDNA that served as material.

The CDR3 is 15 amino acids. CDR1 and CDR2 from the germline V gene are SGDLS and YYNGEE. V lost 5 bases, J lost 4 bases, and 5 bases stayed unmatched. In the source study's methods: By means of reference gene primer amplification, nucleated cell counts were estimated. Some clones are missing from TCRdb's copy, which holds only in-frame ones; the method was immunoSEQ multiplex PCR. For V, J and clone size, that table is used; D and trimming come from the DNA. The data contain about 190,000 clones, roughly 80% of them singletons. The chain is built from TRBV9 and TRBJ1-4; TRBD1 matches 10 bases. Specimen: peripheral blood. This clonotype was obtained from a man aged 60-69 years with active or convalescent COVID-19. The CDR3 nucleotides read TGTGCCAGCAGTAACGGACAGGGGGATAATGAAAAACTGTTTTTT. It encodes CASSNGQGDNEKLFF.